These 30 T cell receptor beta chains originate from one sample sequenced in a study of cytotoxic CD8 clonotypes in ibrutinib-treated CLL. Method: immunoSEQ multiplex PCR; TCRdb's copy keeps in-frame clones and lacks some. The sample contains about 200,000 clones, over 55% of which appear only once. Here the sequenced sample was PBMCs, taken after 24 months of ibrutinib treatment. The receptor source for this set is a human donor with chronic lymphocytic leukemia.

The chain joins TRBV4-3 to TRBJ1-5, with 8 bases aligning to TRBD1. CDR1 and CDR2 from the germline V gene are LGHNA and YSLEER. J gave up 4 bases and V 4 bases, and 3 bases lay outside the gene matches. The CDR3 consists of 14 residues. The CDR3: CASSLDRGNQPQHF. The CDR3 nucleotides are TGCGCCAGCAGCCTCGACAGGGGTAATCAGCCCCAGCATTTT.

This chain uses TRBV28 with TRBJ2-5; D is uncertain. Germline assignment: CDR1 MDHEN and CDR2 SYDVKM. The CDR3 spans 14 residues. The ends were cut back, 1 base at V and 5 bases at J, with 11 bases in the middle. The CDR3 loop reads CASSLFYSGETQYF. The CDR3 DNA reads TGTGCCAGCAGTTTATTCTACAGTGGGGAGACCCAGTACTTC.

The V gene is TRBV27, the J gene TRBJ2-7, with TRBD2 as a possible D gene (5 bases). The CDR3 totals 16 residues. V shed 4 bases and J shed 2 bases, with 18 bases lying between them. Germline values: CDR1 MNHEY, CDR2 SMNVEV (reference sequence). The chain's CDR3 is CASSSTLDTGTYEQYF. The DNA for the CDR3 is TGTGCCAGCAGTTCGACCCTCGATACCGGGACCTACGAGCAGTACTTC.

The chain employs TRBV30 and TRBJ2-7; D ambiguous. The ends were cut back, 4 bases at V and 4 bases at J, with 11 bases in the middle. CDR3 length: 12 residues. Germline loops: CDR1 GTSNPN, CDR2 SVGIG (reference sequence). The CDR3 bases are TGTGCCTGGACCACAACGACGTACGAGCAGTACTTC. Its translation: CAWTTTTYEQYF.

This chain links TRBV18 with TRBJ1-6; 8 bases map to TRBD1. V shed 3 bases, J shed 6 bases, and the junction held 4 bases outside the gene matches. The CDR3 covers 15 residues. Germline-derived CDR1 and CDR2 are KGHSH and LQKENI. The CDR3 nucleotides are TGTGCCAGCTCACCCTCCAGGGGGCCTAATTCACCCCTCCACTTT. Protein sequence: CASSPSRGPNSPLHF.

DNA for the CDR3: TGCGCCAGCAGCTTGGATTTTAGGGCCCTCAAGAACACCGGGGAGCTGTTTTTT. Its protein product is CASSLDFRALKNTGELFF. This chain links TRBV5-1 with TRBJ2-2; D ambiguous. Deletions cut 0 bases from V and 1 base from J, with 16 bases between. This CDR3 spans 18 amino acids. Per germline, CDR1 SGHRS and CDR2 YFSETQ. The full variable domain, with the rest looked up from reference TRBV5-1 and TRBJ2-2, is KAGVTQTPRYLIKTRGQQVTLSCSPISGHRSVSWYQQTPGQGLQFLFEYFSETQRNKGNFPGRFSGRQFSNSRSEMNVSTLELGDSALYLCASSLDFRALKNTGELFFGEGSRLTVL.

This chain joins TRBV6-5 and TRBJ2-7, with TRBD2 as a possible D gene (6 bases). The germline CDR1 and CDR2 sequences are MNHEY and SVGAGI. The CDR3 is made up of 15 amino acids. Trimming removed 1 base from V and 1 base from J, with 11 bases in between. The CDR3 reads CASSYWRGLSYEQYF. In nucleotides, the CDR3 is TGTGCCAGCAGTTACTGGAGGGGCCTATCCTACGAGCAGTACTTC.

The rearrangement joins TRBV5-6 to TRBJ2-1, with 7 bases identical to TRBD1. The CDR3 sequence is 14 residues long. J was trimmed by 4 bases and V by 5 bases; bases with no gene match: 6. In germline, CDR1 is SGHDT, CDR2 YYEEEE. The CDR3 here is CASRDRTTYNEQFF. CDR3 bases: TGTGCCAGCAGGGACAGGACAACTTACAATGAGCAGTTCTTC. Together with reference TRBV5-6 and TRBJ2-1, the CDR3 gives the full variable domain: DAGVTQSPTHLIKTRGQQVTLRCSPKSGHDTVSWYQQALGQGPQFIFQYYEEEERQRGNFPDRFSGHQFPNYSSELNVNALLLGDSALYLCASRDRTTYNEQFFGPGTRLTVL.

The chain joins TRBV18 to TRBJ2-5; D is undetermined. The end of the DNA is better explained by TRBJ2-7, so the J call may be wrong. Per the germline V gene, CDR1 is KGHSH and CDR2 is LQKENI. This CDR3 has 12 residues. This CDR3 is CASSTSSYEQYF. In nucleotides, the CDR3 is TGTGCCAGCTCAACGAGCTCCTACGAGCAGTACTTC.

The chain carries TRBV5-1 and TRBJ2-2; no clear D. The CDR3 has 13 amino acids. From germline, CDR1 is SGHRS and CDR2 YFSETQ. With 3 bases removed from V and 4 bases from J, the gap between germline ends came to 7 bases. The CDR3 DNA reads as TGCGCCAGCAGCTGGGATACCACCGGGGAGCTGTTTTTT. Its translation: CASSWDTTGELFF.

This clone was recorded only once. This sequence joins TRBV30 and TRBJ1-4, with D possibly being TRBD1 (6 bases). The germline gives CDR1 GTSNPN, CDR2 SVGIG (reference sequence). Deletions cut 5 bases from V and 0 bases from J, with 16 bases between. CDR3 length: 16 amino acids. CDR3 DNA sequence: TGTGCCTGGGGGACAAGATTAAGAACAACTAATGAAAAACTGTTTTTT. It translates to CAWGTRLRTTNEKLFF.

Concerning this clone: The identical CDR3 is also encoded by other nucleotide sequences in the sample. This chain connects TRBV29-1 to TRBJ2-5, with TRBD1 matching 11 bases. With 6 bases clipped from V and 1 base from J, the junction kept 1 base outside the gene matches. Germline V lookup: CDR1 SQVTM, CDR2 ANQGSEA. The CDR3 sequence is 13 residues long. CDR3 sequence: CSVGTGGQETQYF. The CDR3, as DNA: TGCAGCGTCGGGACAGGGGGCCAAGAGACCCAGTACTTC.

This chain uses TRBV28 with TRBJ1-5, with D tentatively TRBD1 (6 bases). The germline V and J ends were trimmed by 5 bases and 6 bases, with 17 bases remaining between them. Germline values: CDR1 MDHEN, CDR2 SYDVKM. The CDR3 totals 15 residues. CDR3 in DNA: TGTGCCAGCAGTCGAAGTTTAGGAGGGGGTCAGCCCCAGCATTTT. Amino acids: CASSRSLGGGQPQHF.

V gene TRBV6-5 combines with J gene TRBJ1-2, with D maybe TRBD1 (6 bases). This CDR3 spans 14 amino acids. V lost 6 bases, J lost 14 bases, and 25 bases lay in between. Germline V gene data show CDR1 as MNHEY and CDR2 as SVGAGI. The DNA of the CDR3 is TGTGCCAGCAGCCTACAGGGCTGGGGTGGACGGGTTACCTTC. It yields the protein CASSLQGWGGRVTF.

V gene TRBV2 combines with J gene TRBJ2-2; D not resolved. V lost 10 bases and J lost 6, with 18 bases in between. This CDR3 has 14 residues. The germline V gene encodes CDR1 SNHLY and CDR2 FYNNEI. The CDR3 coding sequence is TGTGCCACCTACAAGTTGGACCGCGCCGGGGAGCTGTTTTTT. Residues: CATYKLDRAGELFF.

The rearrangement uses TRBV2 and TRBJ2-2; unclear D gene. The length of the CDR3 is 13 residues. Germline V gene sequence: CDR1 SNHLY, CDR2 FYNNEI. Deletions cut 1 base from V and 6 bases from J, with 6 bases between. The DNA of the CDR3 is TGTGCCAGCAGTGAAGTGGCCGCCGGGGAGCTGTTTTTT. It is translated as CASSEVAAGELFF.

The rearrangement uses TRBV9 and TRBJ2-2; 7 bases are a match to TRBD2. With V trimmed by 0 bases and J by 4 bases, 0 bases remained unmatched. Looked up from germline, CDR1 is SGDLS and CDR2 is YYNGEE. This CDR3 is 14 amino acids long. CDR3 region: CASSVGTSTGELFF. The CDR3 DNA is TGTGCCAGCAGCGTAGGGACTAGCACCGGGGAGCTGTTTTTT. The complete variable domain, with remaining parts taken from reference TRBV9 and TRBJ2-2, reads DSGVTQTPKHLITATGQRVTLRCSPRSGDLSVYWYQQSLDQGLQFLIQYYNGEERAKGNILERFSAQQFPDLHSELNLSSLELGDSALYFCASSVGTSTGELFFGEGSRLTVL.

The chain is built from TRBV6-5 and TRBJ1-1; D is possibly TRBD1 (6 bases). CDR1 and CDR2 from the germline V gene are MNHEY and SVGAGI. V was shortened by 6 bases and J by 10 bases, with 18 bases between the two germline ends. The CDR3 runs 13 residues. The CDR3 region has the DNA TGTGCCAGCAGGACGGACAGTTCACGGGGAGCTTTCTTT. This codes for CASRTDSSRGAFF.

The V and J genes are TRBV5-4 and TRBJ2-7; the match to TRBD2 covers 7 bases. The trim removed 3 bases at V and 7 bases at J, leaving 10 bases unmatched. Germline CDR1 and CDR2: SGHNT and YYREEE (reference sequence). The CDR3 consists of 14 residues. The CDR3: CASSYERGRLEQYF. CDR3 coding DNA: TGTGCCAGCAGCTACGAGCGGGGTCGTTTGGAGCAGTACTTC. The variable domain in full, with the rest retrieved from reference TRBV5-4 and TRBJ2-7, is ETGVTQSPTHLIKTRGQQVTLRCSSQSGHNTVSWYQQALGQGPQFIFQYYREEENGRGNFPPRFSGLQFPNYSSELNVNALELDDSALYLCASSYERGRLEQYFGPGTRLTVT.

The CDR3 nucleotides read TGTGCCAGCAGCTTAAGTCTAGCGGGAGCCATTAGCTCCTACAATGAGCAGTTCTTC. Its translation is CASSLSLAGAISSYNEQFF. The rearrangement joins TRBV7-9 to TRBJ2-1; 10 positions match TRBD2. J lost 0 bases, V lost 2 bases, and 10 bases had no gene match. Germline CDR1 reads SEHNR; CDR2 reads FQNEAQ (reference sequence). The CDR3 consists of 19 residues. The whole variable domain, remainder taken from reference TRBV7-9 and TRBJ2-1, is DTGVSQNPRHKITKRGQNVTFRCDPISEHNRLYWYRQTLGQGPEFLTYFQNEAQLEKSRLLSDRFSAERPKGSFSTLEIQRTEQGDSAMYLCASSLSLAGAISSYNEQFFGPGTRLTVL.

The J gene is TRBJ2-2, the V gene TRBV6-5, with 9 bases fitting TRBD1. Germline trimming cut 6 bases from V and 1 base from J; bases unmatched to any gene: 3. Germline CDR1 reads MNHEY; CDR2 reads SVGAGI. This CDR3 is 15 amino acids long. The CDR3 DNA reads TGTGCCAGCAGCAGACAGGGGGTGAACACCGGGGAGCTGTTTTTT. It specifies CASSRQGVNTGELFF.

V gene TRBV6-9 combines with J gene TRBJ2-3, with 10 bases matching TRBD2. V gave up 8 bases and J gave up 0 bases; unmatched junction bases: 5. The CDR3 runs 15 residues. Per germline, CDR1 MNHGY and CDR2 SVAAGI. CDR3 DNA: TGTGCCAGCGGCCCGGGACTAGCGAGCACAGATACGCAGTATTTT. It translates to CASGPGLASTDTQYF.

There are a few counts of this clone. This chain connects TRBV4-3 to TRBJ1-2; 7 bases line up with TRBD1. J gave up 4 bases and V 2 bases, and 4 bases lay outside the gene matches. CDR3 length: 14 residues. The germline V gene has CDR1 LGHNA and CDR2 YSLEER. CDR3 amino acids: CASSQTTGSYGYTF. CDR3 DNA sequence: TGCGCCAGCAGCCAAACGACAGGGAGCTATGGCTACACCTTC.

This clone is a singleton in its sample. The chain carries TRBV4-2 and TRBJ2-7; 8 nucleotides line up with TRBD1. Germline CDR1 and CDR2: LGHNA and YNFKEQ. The CDR3 covers 16 residues. Trimming took 2 bases from V and 3 from J; bases not matched to a gene: 9. CDR3 residues: CASSQPGQGGGYEQYF. The CDR3 bases are TGTGCCAGCAGCCAACCAGGACAGGGAGGAGGCTACGAGCAGTACTTC.

The chain couples TRBV6-5 to TRBJ2-7; tentatively, D is TRBD2 (5 bases). Germline V CDR1 and CDR2: MNHEY, SVGAGI. This CDR3 is 13 amino acids long. The ends were cut back, 4 bases at V and 3 bases at J, with 10 bases in the middle. CDR3 region: CASSFVANYEQYF. As DNA, the CDR3 is TGTGCCAGCAGTTTTGTAGCGAACTACGAGCAGTACTTC.

The gene calls are TRBV7-6 and TRBJ2-4, with TRBD1 matching over 8 bases. V was clipped by 2 bases and J by 8 bases; unmatched bases: 11. The CDR3 runs to 16 residues. The V gene's germline CDR1 is SGHVS and CDR2 FNYEAQ. The CDR3 region is CASSLNVETGDYIQYF. The CDR3 DNA sequence: TGTGCCAGCAGCTTAAACGTTGAGACAGGGGACTACATTCAGTACTTC. The full variable domain, rest sourced from reference TRBV7-6 and TRBJ2-4, is GAGVSQSPRYKVTKRGQDVALRCDPISGHVSLYWYRQALGQGPEFLTYFNYEAQQDKSGLPNDRFSAERPEGSISTLTIQRTEQRDSAMYRCASSLNVETGDYIQYFGAGTRLSVL.

V is TRBV11-2 and J is TRBJ1-3; D call uncertain. This CDR3 contains 14 residues. The germline CDR1 and CDR2 sequences are SGHAT and FQNNGV. V shed 4 bases and J shed 3 bases, with 10 bases lying between them. The CDR3 sequence is CASSSRTFGNTIYF. CDR3 DNA: TGTGCCAGCAGCTCCCGGACTTTTGGAAACACCATATATTTT.

V is TRBV6-5 and J is TRBJ1-5; D possibly corresponds to TRBD1 (6 bases). V lost 4 bases and J 9 bases, leaving 13 bases between the germline ends. CDR3 size: 13 residues. The germline V gene has CDR1 MNHEY and CDR2 SVGAGI. The CDR3 DNA reads as TGTGCCAGCAGTTCCAGGGGTTCTGGGCCCCAGCATTTT. Amino acid sequence: CASSSRGSGPQHF.

V and J are TRBV27 and TRBJ2-2; 7 bases are shared with TRBD2. The V segment lost 2 bases and the J segment 3 bases; nucleotides outside the gene matches: 6. The V gene's germline CDR1 is MNHEY and CDR2 SMNVEV (reference sequence). The CDR3 length is 16 residues. The CDR3 loop is CASSLGLVGYTGELFF. The DNA for the CDR3 is TGTGCCAGCAGTTTAGGACTAGTCGGATACACCGGGGAGCTGTTTTTT.

J is TRBJ2-1 and V is TRBV6-5; possible D gene TRBD2, 5 bases. V was pared by 6 bases and J by 0 bases, with 12 bases between. Germline-derived CDR1 and CDR2 are MNHEY and SVGAGI. The CDR3 has 15 amino acids. Written as DNA, the CDR3 is TGTGCCAGCAGCTTAGGACTGAGCTCCTACAATGAGCAGTTCTTC. Its translation: CASSLGLSSYNEQFF.